Sequencing of this T cell receptor beta chain was carried out in a study of blood T cell repertoires in COVID-19. The wider study: Sites in the United States, Italy and Spain provided acute and convalescent COVID-19 samples. The cDNA or gDNA used as material had been derived from T cells, B-cell-depleted T cells, or PBMCs.

For this clone: One end of the junction fails to match germline, which may point to a read error.

As originally analysed: By means of reference gene primer amplification, nucleated cell counts were estimated. Sequencing was performed with immunoSEQ multiplex PCR; in TCRdb, only in-frame clones are kept and a portion is missing. The DNA was the basis for D and trimming; V, J and clone size are from that table. Seen here are about 250,000 clones, 83% observed once, and the top ten hold around 5.2%. The germline V gene encodes CDR1 SNHLY and CDR2 FYNNEI. The CDR3 covers 11 residues. The specimen sequenced was peripheral blood. This receptor was identified in a human donor in a cohort sampled during active COVID-19. This chain uses TRBV2 with TRBJ2-5, with 7 bases aligning to TRBD1. In DNA form, the CDR3 reads TGTGCCAGCAGAGAACAGGGGCCCTGGGACTTC. Its translation is CASREQGPWDF.